Listed here is a single TCR beta chain. This CDR3 has 15 amino acids. Germline V lookup: CDR1 MDHEN, CDR2 SYDVKM. V was pared by 4 bases and J by 7 bases, with 8 bases of the junction left unmatched. Authors' methods: Estimation of nucleated cell counts was performed using reference gene primer amplification. The repertoire was sequenced with immunoSEQ multiplex PCR; TCRdb's copy has only in-frame clones and lacks some. From that table come the V and J calls and clone size; the DNA was used to work out D and trimming. The data show some 83,000 clones, with approximately 88% seen just once and 0.47% held by the top ten. This specimen belongs to a study of blood T cell repertoires in COVID-19. Study summary: There were acute and convalescent COVID-19 samples, and they came from the United States, Italy and Spain. PBMCs, B-cell-depleted T cells, or T cells provided the cDNA or gDNA that made up the material.

V and J are TRBV28 and TRBJ2-2, with 8 bases identical to TRBD2. Sequencing was carried out using peripheral blood. The sequence was collected from a man aged 55-75 years with acute or convalescent COVID-19. The CDR3 region is CASSSPQAGVGELFF. For the CDR3, the DNA is TGTGCCAGCAGTTCCCCCCAAGCGGGAGTCGGGGAGCTGTTTTTT.